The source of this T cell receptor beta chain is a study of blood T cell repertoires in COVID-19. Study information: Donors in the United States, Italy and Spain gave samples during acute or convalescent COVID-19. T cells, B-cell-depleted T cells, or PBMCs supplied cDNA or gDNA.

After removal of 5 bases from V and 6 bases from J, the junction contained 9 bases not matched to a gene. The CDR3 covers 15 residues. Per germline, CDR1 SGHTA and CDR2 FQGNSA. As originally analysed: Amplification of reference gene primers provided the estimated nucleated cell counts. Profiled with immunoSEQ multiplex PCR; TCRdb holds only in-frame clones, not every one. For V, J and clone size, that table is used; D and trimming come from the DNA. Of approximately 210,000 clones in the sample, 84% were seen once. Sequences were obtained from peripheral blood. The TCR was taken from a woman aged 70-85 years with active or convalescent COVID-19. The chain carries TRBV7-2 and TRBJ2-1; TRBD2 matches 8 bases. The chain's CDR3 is CASSRTGTSGNEQFF. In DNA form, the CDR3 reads TGTGCCAGCAGCCGCACCGGGACTAGTGGCAATGAGCAGTTCTTC.